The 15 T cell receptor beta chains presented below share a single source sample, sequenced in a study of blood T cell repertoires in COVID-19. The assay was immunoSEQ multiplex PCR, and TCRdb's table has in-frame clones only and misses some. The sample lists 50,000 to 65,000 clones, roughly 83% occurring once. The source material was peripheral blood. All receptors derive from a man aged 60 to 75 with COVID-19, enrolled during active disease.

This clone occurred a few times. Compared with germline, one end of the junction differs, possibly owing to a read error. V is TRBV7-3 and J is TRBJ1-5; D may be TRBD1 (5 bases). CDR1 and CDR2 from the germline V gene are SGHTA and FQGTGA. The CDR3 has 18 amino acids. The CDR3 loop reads CASRLNVSFSGFNQPQHF. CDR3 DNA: TGTGCCAGCAGATTAAACGTTTCATTTTCAGGGTTCAATCAGCCCCAGCATTTT.

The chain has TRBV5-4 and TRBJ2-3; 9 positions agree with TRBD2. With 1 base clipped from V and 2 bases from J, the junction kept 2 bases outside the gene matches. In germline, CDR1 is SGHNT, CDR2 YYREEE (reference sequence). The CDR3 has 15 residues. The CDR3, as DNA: TGTGCCAGCAGCTTGACTAGCGGGTACACAGATACGCAGTATTTT. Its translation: CASSLTSGYTDTQYF.

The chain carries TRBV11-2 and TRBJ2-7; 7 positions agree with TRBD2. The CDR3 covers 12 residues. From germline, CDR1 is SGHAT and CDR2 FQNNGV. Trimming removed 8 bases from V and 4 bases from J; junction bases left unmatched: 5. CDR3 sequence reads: CASAGEGYEQYF. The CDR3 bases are TGTGCCAGCGCGGGGGAGGGATACGAGCAGTACTTC.

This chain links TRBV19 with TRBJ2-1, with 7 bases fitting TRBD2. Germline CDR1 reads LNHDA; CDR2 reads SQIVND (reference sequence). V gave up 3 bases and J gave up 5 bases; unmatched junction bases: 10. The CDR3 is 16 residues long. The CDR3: CASSIPPSGVDNEQFF. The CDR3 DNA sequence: TGTGCCAGTAGTATTCCCCCTAGCGGTGTGGACAATGAGCAGTTCTTC.

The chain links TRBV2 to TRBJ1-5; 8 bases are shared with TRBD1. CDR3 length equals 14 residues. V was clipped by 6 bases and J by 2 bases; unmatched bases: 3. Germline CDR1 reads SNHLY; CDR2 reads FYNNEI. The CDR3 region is CASSQGQGNQPQHF. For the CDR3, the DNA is TGTGCCAGCAGCCAGGGACAGGGCAATCAGCCCCAGCATTTT.

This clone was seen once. The CDR3: CASSRHSGGDTQYF. The CDR3 DNA is TGTGCCAGCTCACGTCACTCGGGGGGGGATACGCAGTATTTT. The chain uses TRBV18 and TRBJ2-3; 8 bases align to TRBD2. CDR1 and CDR2 from the germline V gene are KGHSH and LQKENI. J was trimmed by 6 bases and V by 4 bases; bases with no gene match: 6. The CDR3 loop spans 14 amino acids.

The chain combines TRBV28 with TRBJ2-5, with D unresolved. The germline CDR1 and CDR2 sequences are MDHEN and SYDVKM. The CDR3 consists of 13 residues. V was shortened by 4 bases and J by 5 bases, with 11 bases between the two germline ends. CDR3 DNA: TGTGCCAGCAGTTACAACAACGGGGAGACCCAGTACTTC. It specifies CASSYNNGETQYF. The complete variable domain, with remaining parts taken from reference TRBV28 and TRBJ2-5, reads DVKVTQSSRYLVKRTGEKVFLECVQDMDHENMFWYRQDPGLGLRLIYFSYDVKMKEKGDIPEGYSVSREKKERFSLILESASTNQTSMYLCASSYNNGETQYFGPGTRLLVL.

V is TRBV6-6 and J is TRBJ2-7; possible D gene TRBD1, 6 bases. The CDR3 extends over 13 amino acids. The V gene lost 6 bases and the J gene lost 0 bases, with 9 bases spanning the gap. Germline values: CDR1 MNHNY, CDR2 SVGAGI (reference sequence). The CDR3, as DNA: TGTGCCAGCAGCCGGGACATCTCCTACGAGCAGTACTTC. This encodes CASSRDISYEQYF.

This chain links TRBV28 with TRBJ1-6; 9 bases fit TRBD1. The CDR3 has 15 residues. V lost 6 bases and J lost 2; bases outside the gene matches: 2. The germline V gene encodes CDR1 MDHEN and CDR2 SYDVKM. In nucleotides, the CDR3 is TGTGCCAGCAGCAGACAGGGGGCCTATAATTCACCCCTCCACTTT. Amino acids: CASSRQGAYNSPLHF.

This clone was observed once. In DNA, the CDR3 is TGTGCCAGCAGCGTAGAAAGGGTGCGGGGGGTGAGCACAGATACGCAGTATTTT. It encodes CASSVERVRGVSTDTQYF. This rearrangement joins TRBV9 to TRBJ2-3, with 8 nucleotides matching TRBD2. Germline CDR1 reads SGDLS; CDR2 reads YYNGEE. The CDR3 runs to 18 residues. The V gene end was trimmed by 0 bases and the J gene end by 0 bases; junction bases not matched to a gene: 9. The entire variable domain, with the rest obtained from reference TRBV9 and TRBJ2-3, is as follows: DSGVTQTPKHLITATGQRVTLRCSPRSGDLSVYWYQQSLDQGLQFLIQYYNGEERAKGNILERFSAQQFPDLHSELNLSSLELGDSALYFCASSVERVRGVSTDTQYFGPGTRLTVL.

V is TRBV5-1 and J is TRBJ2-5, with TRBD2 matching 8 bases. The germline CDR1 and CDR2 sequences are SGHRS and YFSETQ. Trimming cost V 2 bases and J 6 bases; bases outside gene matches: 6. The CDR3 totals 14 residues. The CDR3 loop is CASSLREGRKTQYF. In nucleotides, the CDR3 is TGCGCCAGCAGCTTACGGGAGGGCCGGAAGACCCAGTACTTC.

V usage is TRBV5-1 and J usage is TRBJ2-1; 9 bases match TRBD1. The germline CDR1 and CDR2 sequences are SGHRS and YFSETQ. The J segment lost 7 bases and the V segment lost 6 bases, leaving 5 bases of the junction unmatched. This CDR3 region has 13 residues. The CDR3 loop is CASTFGTGNEQFF. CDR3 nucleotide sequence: TGCGCCAGCACGTTCGGGACAGGGAATGAGCAGTTCTTC.

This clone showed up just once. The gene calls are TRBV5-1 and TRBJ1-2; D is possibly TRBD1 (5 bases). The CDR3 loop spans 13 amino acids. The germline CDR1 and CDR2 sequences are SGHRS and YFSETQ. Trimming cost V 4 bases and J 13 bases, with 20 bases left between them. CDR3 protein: CASSPPLGRATTF. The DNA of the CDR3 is TGCGCCAGCAGCCCCCCTTTGGGCAGGGCAACCACCTTC.

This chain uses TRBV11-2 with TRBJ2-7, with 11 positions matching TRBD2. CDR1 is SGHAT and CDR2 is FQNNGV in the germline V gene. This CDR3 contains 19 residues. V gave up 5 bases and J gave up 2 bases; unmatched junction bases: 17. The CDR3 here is CASSTLGRLAGTYTYEQYF. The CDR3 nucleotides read TGTGCCAGCAGCACATTAGGTAGACTAGCGGGGACCTATACCTACGAGCAGTACTTC.

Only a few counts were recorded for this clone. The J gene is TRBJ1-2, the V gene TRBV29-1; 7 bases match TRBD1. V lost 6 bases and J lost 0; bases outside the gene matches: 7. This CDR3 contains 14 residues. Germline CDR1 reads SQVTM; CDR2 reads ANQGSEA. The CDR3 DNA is TGCAGCGTCGGGACAGTTCTTTCTAACTATGGCTACACCTTC. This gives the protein CSVGTVLSNYGYTF.